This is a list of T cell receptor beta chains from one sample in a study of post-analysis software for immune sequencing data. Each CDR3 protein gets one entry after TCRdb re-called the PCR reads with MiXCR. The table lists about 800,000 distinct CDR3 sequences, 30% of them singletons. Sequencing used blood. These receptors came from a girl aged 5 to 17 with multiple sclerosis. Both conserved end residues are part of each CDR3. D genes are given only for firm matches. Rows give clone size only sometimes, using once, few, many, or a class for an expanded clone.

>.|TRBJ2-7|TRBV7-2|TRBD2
TGTGCCAGCAGCTCCCAAACTAGCGGGAGCTCCTACGAGCAGTACTTC
CASSSQTSGSSYEQYF
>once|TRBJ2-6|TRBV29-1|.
TGCAGCGTTGAAGATCCCAGAGAGGGTTCCGGGGCCAACGTCCTGACTTTC
CSVEDPREGSGANVLTF
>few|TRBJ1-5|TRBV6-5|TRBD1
TGTGCCGCCTCGGACAGGGCGGATCAGCCCCAGCATTTT
CAASDRADQPQHF
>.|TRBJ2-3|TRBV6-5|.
TGTGCCAGCGTACCGGGGGGCTACACAGATACGCAGTATTTT
CASVPGGYTDTQYF
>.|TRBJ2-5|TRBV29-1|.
TGCAGCGTTGAGGTTTCCAGCTTCTCCCCCAAAGAGACCCAGTACTTC
CSVEVSSFSPKETQYF
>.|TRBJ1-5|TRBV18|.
TGTGCCAGCTCACTGGGACGGAGCAACAATCAGCCCCAGCATTTT
CASSLGRSNNQPQHF
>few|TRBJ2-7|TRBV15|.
TGTGCCACCAGCAGAGATCGAGGTCGGGGCATTACCTACGAGCAGTACTTC
CATSRDRGRGITYEQYF
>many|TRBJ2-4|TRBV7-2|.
TGTGCCAGCAGCTTACCGGGGGCGCGGAATCAGTACTTC
CASSLPGARNQYF
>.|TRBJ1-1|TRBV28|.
TGTGCCAGCAGTTTCCCCGGCCTCTATGAAGCTTTCTTT
CASSFPGLYEAFF
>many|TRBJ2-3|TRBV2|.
TGTGCCAGCAGCGTTAGCACAGATACGCAGTATTTT
CASSVSTDTQYF
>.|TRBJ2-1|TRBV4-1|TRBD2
TGCGCCAGCAGCCAAGGTAGACTAGCGGGGGGGTTAAATGAGCAGTTCTTC
CASSQGRLAGGLNEQFF
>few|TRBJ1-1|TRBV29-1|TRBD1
TGCAGGGCCGGACAGGGGGTTGAAGCTTTCTTT
CRAGQGVEAFF
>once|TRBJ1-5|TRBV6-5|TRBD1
TGTGCCAGCAGTTACGTCGCGGGGACAGGGTCGCCCCAGCATTTT
CASSYVAGTGSPQHF
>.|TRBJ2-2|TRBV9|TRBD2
TGTGCCAGCAGCGTAGCAACTAGCGCCGGGGAGCTGTTTTTT
CASSVATSAGELFF
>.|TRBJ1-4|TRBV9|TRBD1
TGTGCCAGCAGCATCGGACAGGCAACTAATGAAAAACTGTTTTTT
CASSIGQATNEKLFF
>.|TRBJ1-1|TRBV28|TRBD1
TGTGCCACAACAGGGGCGAACACTGAAGCTTTCTTT
CATTGANTEAFF
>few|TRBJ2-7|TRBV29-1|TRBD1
TGCAGCGTCGGGACAGGGGGGGTCTACGAGCAGTACTTC
CSVGTGGVYEQYF
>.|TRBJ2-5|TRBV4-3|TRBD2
TGCGCCAGCAGCCAAGAGGCACTAGCGGGAGATGGAGAGACCCAGTACTTC
CASSQEALAGDGETQYF
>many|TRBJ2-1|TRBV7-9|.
TGTGCCAGCATCCAGGGGGGGCCAATCAATGAGCAGTTCTTC
CASIQGGPINEQFF
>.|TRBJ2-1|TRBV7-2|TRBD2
TGTGCCAGCAGCTTCTTTTCCTTCTCGCGGGAGAGTGAGCAGTTCTTC
CASSFFSFSRESEQFF
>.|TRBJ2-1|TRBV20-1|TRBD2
TGCAGTGCTAGAGACCCGGGACTAGCGGGAGTCGGTTGGAACAATGAGCAGTTCTTC
CSARDPGLAGVGWNNEQFF
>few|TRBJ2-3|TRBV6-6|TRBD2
TGTGCCAGCAGTTACTGGAGTAGCGGGGCCAGCACAGATACGCAGTATTTT
CASSYWSSGASTDTQYF
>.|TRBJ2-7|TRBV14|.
TGTGCCAGCAGCCAATCTCCGTGGGGCGACGAGCAGTACTTC
CASSQSPWGDEQYF
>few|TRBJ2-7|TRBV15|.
TGTGCCACCAGCAGTTCCCAAGAGTCCAAACGCGAGCAGTACTTC
CATSSSQESKREQYF
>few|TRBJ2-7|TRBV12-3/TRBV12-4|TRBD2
TGTGCCAGCAGTGGGGGAGGGATCTACGAGCAGTACTTC
CASSGGGIYEQYF
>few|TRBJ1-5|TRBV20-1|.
TGCAGTGCTAGAGATTGGGGGGGCCACGGCAATCAGCCCCAGCATTTT
CSARDWGGHGNQPQHF
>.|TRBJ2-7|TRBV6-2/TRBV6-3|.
TGTGCCAGCAGTTATCCCGCAGGGGTGGAGCAGTACTTC
CASSYPAGVEQYF
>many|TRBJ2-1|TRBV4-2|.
TGTGCCAGCAGCCAAGAGGTCTGGGCGGGAGCAGGGGGGAATGAGCAGTTCTTC
CASSQEVWAGAGGNEQFF
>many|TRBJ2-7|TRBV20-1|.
TGCAGTGCTAGTCAAGGGGAGCCGTACGAGCAGTACTTC
CSASQGEPYEQYF
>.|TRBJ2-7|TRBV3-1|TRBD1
TGTGCCAGCAGCCGAACAGGGGATGGTAAGCAGTACTTC
CASSRTGDGKQYF
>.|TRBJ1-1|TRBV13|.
TGTGCCAGCAGCTTCATGGGTGGCGCAGCTTTCTTT
CASSFMGGAAFF
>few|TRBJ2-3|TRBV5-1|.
TGCGCCAGCAGCTTGTTAGGGATTAGCACAGATACGCAGTATTTT
CASSLLGISTDTQYF
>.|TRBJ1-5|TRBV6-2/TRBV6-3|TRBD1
TGTGCCAGCAGCCCGGGACAGGGGAAGCCCCAGCATTTT
CASSPGQGKPQHF
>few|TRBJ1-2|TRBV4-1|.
TGCGCCAGCAGCCAAGATGGGGAGGGTGGCTACACCTTC
CASSQDGEGGYTF
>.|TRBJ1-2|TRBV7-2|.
TGTGCCAGCAGCTTAGGTCGGGTTAACTATGGCTACACCTTC
CASSLGRVNYGYTF
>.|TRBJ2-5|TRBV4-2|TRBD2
TGTGCCAGCAGCCAAGATCCGCGGGGGGGAGGGACCCAGTACTTC
CASSQDPRGGGTQYF
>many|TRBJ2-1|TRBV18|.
TGTGCCAGCTCACCCGTGGGAAATGAGCAGTTCTTC
CASSPVGNEQFF
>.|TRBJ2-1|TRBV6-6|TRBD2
TGTGCCAGCAGACCGGGACTAGCCTCCTACAATGAGCAGTTCTTC
CASRPGLASYNEQFF
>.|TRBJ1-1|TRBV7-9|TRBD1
TGTGCCAGCAGCTACGGGACAGGGGGGACTGAAGCTTTCTTT
CASSYGTGGTEAFF
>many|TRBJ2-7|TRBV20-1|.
TGCAGTGCTACGGCCGGGGAATTCAGGGAGCAGTACTTC
CSATAGEFREQYF
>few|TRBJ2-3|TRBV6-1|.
TGTGCCAGCCACCAAGATACGCAGTATTTT
CASHQDTQYF
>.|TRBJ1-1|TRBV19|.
TGTGCCAGTACCGCCGGCCCGACTGAAGCTTTCTTT
CASTAGPTEAFF
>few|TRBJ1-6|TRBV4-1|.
TGCGCCAGCAGCCAAGATAGCGCTGGGAATTCACCCCTCCACTTT
CASSQDSAGNSPLHF
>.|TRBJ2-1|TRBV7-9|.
TGTGCCAGCAGCTTAGGCGGGACAGAGCCCTACAATGAGCAGTTCTTC
CASSLGGTEPYNEQFF
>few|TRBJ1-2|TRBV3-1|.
TGTGCCAGCAGCCCTGATTCATGGAACTATGGCTACACCTTC
CASSPDSWNYGYTF
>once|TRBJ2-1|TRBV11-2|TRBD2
TGTGCCAGCAGCCCGAACCTGGGACTAGCGGGGGCTCGACAGGGGGATGAGCAGTTCTTC
CASSPNLGLAGARQGDEQFF
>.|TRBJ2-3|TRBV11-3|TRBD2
TGTGCCAGCAGCTCCGAAAGCGGGATGCGCCCAGATACGCAGTATTTT
CASSSESGMRPDTQYF
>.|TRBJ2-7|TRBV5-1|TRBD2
TGCGCCAGCAGCTTGTTAACTAGCGGGATATCCTACGAGCAGTACTTC
CASSLLTSGISYEQYF
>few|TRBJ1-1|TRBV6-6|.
TGTGCCAGCAGTTATGGACAACCGAACACTGAAGCTTTCTTT
CASSYGQPNTEAFF
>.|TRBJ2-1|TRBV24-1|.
TGTGCCACCAGGGACCACGACTACGACAATGAGCAGTTCTTC
CATRDHDYDNEQFF